The subject of this entry is one T cell receptor (beta chain). Its antigen is still unknown. No qualities accompany the bases; no much larger clone lies one base away. The immunoSEQ Assay, a bias-controlled multiplex PCR, was used to amplify TCRbeta CDR3 regions from genomic DNA. The study's processing was this. The number of nucleated cells in each sample was estimated from the amplification of reference gene primers within the assay. To quantify the absolute abundance of each unique TCRbeta CDR3 rearrangement, sequence reads were collapsed and filtered. For each sample, productive Simpson clonality was calculated as the square root of Simpson's diversity index over productive rearrangements. TCRdb re-hosts the immuneACCESS table, in-frame sequences only. Its copies lack some clones; in the studies checked, an unresolved V gene accounts for under half of them, and the cause for the rest is not known. That table gives V, J and clone size, and the DNA gave D and trimming. The sample includes roughly 310,000 clones, with over 85% observed a single time. Clones ranked in the top ten supply roughly 2.6% of the sample.

From cysteine to phenylalanine, the CDR3 is 22 amino acids long. CDR3 DNA only is kept here, 66 bases in frame from base 1. After removal of 4 bases from V and 4 bases from J, the junction retains 17 bases not matched to a gene. Taken from the germline V gene (reference sequence), the CDR1 and CDR2 loops are LGHDT and YNNKEL. Participants in the prospective study were aged about 18 to 100 years, lived in 20 to 25 United States geographic areas, and enrolled through a virtual design. Cohort assignment in the prospective study relied on participant-reported clinical history from a screening survey and a study questionnaire. For ImmuneRACE Cohort 3, a participant was defined as recovered based on two consecutive negative NP/OP PCR tests, clearance by a healthcare professional, or resolution of symptoms. In the prospective study, mobile phlebotomists collected whole blood, serum and a nasopharyngeal or oropharyngeal swab from each participant. Over a roughly 2-month period, participants in the prospective study had the option of providing additional blood draws and questionnaires. Blood samples from the prospective study were shipped frozen or at room temperature prior to DNA extraction.

These data belong to a study of blood T cell repertoires in COVID-19 (dated by TCRdb to 2018 to 2020). About the full investigation: Samples covering the acute and convalescent phases of COVID-19 were provided by collaborators in the United States, Italy and Spain. Where available, HLA class I and class II types were taken from metadata supplied by the sample provider and were not determined by assay-based typing. The samples were drawn from two sources: the first 160 participants of the ongoing ImmuneRACE study, and 1,200 or so subjects contributed by 6 global collaborators. The sample metadata nearly always contained a de-identified subject ID, COVID-19 status, age in years and sex. The material from the prospective study consisted of cDNA or gDNA derived from T cells, B-cell-depleted T cells, or PBMCs. A freely available public database, intended as a resource for researchers studying the immune response to SARS-CoV-2, is where the repertoires were released. Deeply sampled blood TCRbeta repertoires from subjects exposed to, actively infected with, or recovered from COVID-19 were included in the dataset. Study-level results and caveats: The amount of clinical and demographic metadata varied by source and participant and was provided uncurated.

The chain is encoded by TRBV3-1 (or the pseudogene TRBV3-2) joined to TRBJ2-6, with 15 bases aligning to TRBD2. Sequenced: PBMCs or T cells enriched from blood (not recorded which). This TCR derives from a man aged 60-69 years who had recovered from COVID-19. The CDR3 region reads CASSPGFPGLAGGGTGANVLTF. In nucleotides, the sequence is TGTGCCAGCAGCCCGGGCTTTCCGGGACTAGCGGGAGGTGGTACAGGGGCCAACGTCCTGACTTTC.